Below, 2 T cell receptor beta chains from the same sample are listed, as sequenced in a study of CD8 T cells in Susac syndrome. Reverse transcription of 0.5 to 1 ug RNA used random hexamers. TCRdb redid the calling of the immunoSEQ multiplex PCR reads with MiXCR, one entry per CDR3 protein. The sample carries about 210,000 distinct CDR3 sequences, about 95% recorded once. What was sequenced was CD4+ T cells from PBMCs. These receptor sequences come from a human donor with multiple sclerosis.

The genes are TRBV6-1 and TRBJ2-5; 7 nucleotides align to TRBD1. CDR1 and CDR2 (germline): MNHNS, SASEGT. This CDR3 spans 13 amino acids. V trimming: 7 bases; J trimming: 5 bases; junction bases outside the gene matches: 7. The CDR3 nucleotides are TGTGCCAGCATGGCAGGGGGTACGGAGACCCAGTACTTC. This sequence encodes CASMAGGTETQYF.

The V gene is TRBV4-1, the J gene TRBJ2-1; 9 nucleotides line up with TRBD2. Germline V gene lookup returns CDR1 MGHRA and CDR2 YSYEKL. The CDR3 consists of 20 residues. Trimming cost V 1 base and J 0 bases; bases outside gene matches: 13. Here the CDR3 reads CASSQGSSTSGQRSYNEQFF. CDR3 DNA: TGCGCCAGCAGCCAAGGATCCTCGACTAGCGGACAACGCTCCTACAATGAGCAGTTCTTC.